This T cell receptor (beta chain) is drawn from a study of CD4 T cells in relation to SARS-CoV-2 and coronaviruses. Across the whole study: ViraFEST: approximately 10-day antigen culture of PBMCs, then TCR beta CDR3 sequencing.

CD4+ T cells from unexposed donors were obtained before the COVID-19 pandemic (2011-2018). After more than eight days of culture, CD4+ T cells were isolated. As cell numbers allowed, unexposed-donor CD4+ T cells faced SARS-CoV-2 S/N and four cold-coronavirus spikes. Turning to this clone: Its antigen is as yet unknown.

Clones were sequenced by immunoSEQ multiplex PCR, and TCRdb holds only the in-frame ones, with some missing. The table lists about 23,000 clones, about 76% of them singletons, with around 13% in the top ten. Germline V gives CDR1 LGHNA, CDR2 YNFKEQ. Germline trimming cut 3 bases from V and 0 bases from J; bases unmatched to any gene: 9. The CDR3 is 19 residues long. The TCR sequence derives from a human donor in good health. The chain couples TRBV4-2 to TRBJ2-1; 12 bases match TRBD2. The specimen sequenced was CD4+ T cells from PBMCs, cultured in vitro. CDR3 nucleotides: TGTGCCAGCAGCCAGGCGTGGACTAGCGGGACTGGCTCCTACAATGAGCAGTTCTTC. It codes for CASSQAWTSGTGSYNEQFF.